The 26 T cell receptor beta chains listed next were all sequenced from one sample in a study of blood T cell repertoires in COVID-19. Assay: immunoSEQ multiplex PCR; the TCRdb copy retains only in-frame clones and omits some. The table shows about 330,000 clones, with over 75% occurring only once. The sequencing sample was made of PBMCs or T cells enriched from blood (not recorded which). Receptors were obtained from a woman aged 25 to 39 who had recovered from COVID-19.

This chain uses TRBV5-1 with TRBJ2-5; D might be TRBD1 (6 bases). Between the trimmed V and J ends, which lost 7 bases and 0 bases, there was a span of 10 bases. CDR1 is SGHRS and CDR2 is YFSETQ in the germline V gene. This CDR3 region has 13 residues. The CDR3 sequence: CASRRGNQETQYF. CDR3 DNA sequence: TGCGCCAGCCGCAGGGGAAACCAAGAGACCCAGTACTTC.

The J gene is TRBJ1-5, the V gene TRBV10-3; D gene ambiguous. The CDR3 is 15 amino acids. V shed 6 bases and J shed 0 bases, with 12 bases lying between them. CDR1 is ENHRY, CDR2 SYGVKD, per germline. The CDR3 nucleotides are TGTGCCATCAGGGCCACAGCGGATAGCAATCAGCCCCAGCATTTT. Its protein is CAIRATADSNQPQHF.

This chain uses TRBV5-4 with TRBJ2-5, with 10 positions matching TRBD1. The CDR3 is 14 residues long. Per the germline V gene, CDR1 is SGHNT and CDR2 is YYREEE (reference sequence). V was clipped by 5 bases and J by 5 bases; unmatched bases: 6. The CDR3 protein is CASRAGTGEETQYF. The DNA for the CDR3 is TGTGCCAGCAGAGCCGGGACAGGGGAGGAGACCCAGTACTTC.

The CDR3: CSASPPGGRSYEQYF. The CDR3 nucleotides read TGCAGTGCTAGTCCCCCCGGGGGAAGATCCTACGAGCAGTACTTC. V usage is TRBV20-1 and J usage is TRBJ2-7; weak D call: TRBD2 (6 bases). Germline V CDR1 and CDR2: DFQATT, SNEGSKA (reference sequence). CDR3 length: 15 amino acids. V was shortened by 3 bases and J by 1 base, with 16 bases between the two germline ends.

The CDR3 region is CASSPRQGYEQYF. In DNA, the CDR3 is TGTGCCAGTAGTCCCCGGCAGGGCTACGAGCAGTACTTC. The chain is built from TRBV19 and TRBJ2-7, with D possibly TRBD1 on 5 matching bases. The CDR3 loop spans 13 amino acids. Between the trimmed V and J ends, which lost 5 bases and 3 bases, there was a span of 11 bases. Per germline, CDR1 LNHDA and CDR2 SQIVND (reference sequence).

The chain carries TRBV24-1 and TRBJ1-2; TRBD1 is a possible D gene (5 bases). Germline CDR1 reads KGHDR; CDR2 reads SFDVKD. Trimming left V 6 bases short and J 3 bases short, with 10 bases between. The CDR3 totals 13 residues. The CDR3 loop is CATSRDRYYGYTF. The CDR3 region has the DNA TGTGCCACCAGTCGCGACAGATACTATGGCTACACCTTC.

The chain uses TRBV4-2 and TRBJ2-5; the match to TRBD2 covers 8 bases. Trimming cost V 4 bases and J 5 bases; bases outside gene matches: 9. The CDR3 is made up of 15 amino acids. The germline CDR1 and CDR2 sequences are LGHNA and YNFKEQ. The CDR3 loop reads CASSPSGGREETQYF. Here the CDR3 DNA reads TGTGCCAGCAGCCCCTCGGGGGGGAGGGAGGAGACCCAGTACTTC.

The rearrangement joins TRBV5-1 to TRBJ2-1; TRBD2 agrees at 9 bases. The junction had 6 bases not matched to a gene; V was cut back by 4 bases and J by 7 bases. Germline V lookup: CDR1 SGHRS, CDR2 YFSETQ. The CDR3 spans 14 residues. CDR3 amino acids: CASSETSGWNEQFF. The CDR3 region has the DNA TGCGCCAGCAGCGAAACTAGCGGGTGGAATGAGCAGTTCTTC. The whole variable domain, filled in from reference TRBV5-1 and TRBJ2-1, reads KAGVTQTPRYLIKTRGQQVTLSCSPISGHRSVSWYQQTPGQGLQFLFEYFSETQRNKGNFPGRFSGRQFSNSRSEMNVSTLELGDSALYLCASSETSGWNEQFFGPGTRLTVL.

J is TRBJ2-7 and V is TRBV4-1; a possible D gene is TRBD2 (6 bases). The CDR3 is 17 residues long. The V end was cut by 1 base, the J end by 3 bases, with 19 bases between. Germline V gene lookup returns CDR1 MGHRA and CDR2 YSYEKL. CDR3 nucleotides: TGCGCCAGCAGCCAAGTATTTAATAGCGGCAGCGGCTACGAGCAGTACTTC. Amino acids: CASSQVFNSGSGYEQYF.

CDR3 sequence reads: CASRRSGGNGYTF. The CDR3 DNA reads TGTGCCAGCCGACGGTCGGGGGGTAACGGCTACACCTTC. The gene calls are TRBV7-9 and TRBJ1-2, with a weak D call TRBD1 (5 bases). The CDR3 contains 13 residues. The germline V gene has CDR1 SEHNR and CDR2 FQNEAQ (reference sequence). Between the trimmed V and J ends, which lost 8 bases and 8 bases, there was a span of 18 bases.

The gene calls are TRBV30 and TRBJ1-2; 8 bases are a match to TRBD1. This CDR3 region has 15 residues. J gave up 6 bases and V 2 bases, and 11 bases lay outside the gene matches. Germline V gene data show CDR1 as GTSNPN and CDR2 as SVGIG (reference sequence). The CDR3 spells CAWSWTQGEVDGYTF. As DNA, the CDR3 is TGTGCCTGGAGTTGGACACAGGGGGAGGTGGATGGCTACACCTTC.

V gene TRBV5-6 combines with J gene TRBJ2-5; 11 bases are shared with TRBD2. The CDR3 length is 14 residues. Germline CDR1 reads SGHDT; CDR2 reads YYEEEE. Trimming cost V 5 bases and J 5 bases; bases outside gene matches: 5. CDR3 sequence (DNA): TGTGCCAGCAGGGAGACTAGCGGGGTTGAGACCCAGTACTTC. The encoded protein is CASRETSGVETQYF.

V and J are TRBV25-1 and TRBJ1-6; D is unclear. Germline V lookup: CDR1 MGHDK, CDR2 SYGVNS. Trimming cost V 6 bases and J 0 bases, with 9 bases left between them. CDR3 length equals 15 residues. For the CDR3, the DNA is TGTGCCAGCAGCCCGGGTTTCTCCTATAATTCACCCCTCCACTTT. Amino acid sequence: CASSPGFSYNSPLHF.

The chain joins TRBV24-1 to TRBJ1-5, with no clear D. Germline V gene data show CDR1 as KGHDR and CDR2 as SFDVKD. The CDR3 is made up of 13 amino acids. V lost 4 bases and J lost 6, with 9 bases in between. The CDR3 reads CATSEHGSQPQHF. CDR3 sequence (DNA): TGTGCCACCAGTGAGCACGGGTCTCAGCCCCAGCATTTT.

This clone has a single count. V gene TRBV7-2 combines with J gene TRBJ1-2, with TRBD1 matching 10 bases. This CDR3 has 15 amino acids. The ends lost 5 bases at V and 8 bases at J; junction bases unmatched: 11. From germline, CDR1 is SGHTA and CDR2 FQGNSA. CDR3 nucleotides: TGTGCCAGCAGCGCACTAGGGGGGACAGGGGAGGGCTACACCTTC. The encoded protein is CASSALGGTGEGYTF.

This sequence joins TRBV5-1 and TRBJ2-3, with 7 positions matching TRBD1. Germline CDR1 SGHRS, CDR2 YFSETQ. V trimming: 4 bases; J trimming: 3 bases; junction bases outside the gene matches: 11. This CDR3 region has 16 residues. The CDR3: CASSAGQGVGTDTQYF. CDR3 nucleotide sequence: TGCGCCAGCAGCGCAGGGCAGGGGGTTGGGACAGATACGCAGTATTTT.

The chain links TRBV9 to TRBJ1-4; D call uncertain. The CDR3 sequence is 13 residues long. The germline V and J ends were trimmed by 4 bases and 2 bases, with 6 bases remaining between them. Germline CDR1 reads SGDLS; CDR2 reads YYNGEE. The CDR3 DNA reads as TGTGCCAGCAGCCCGGGGACTAATGAAAAACTGTTTTTT. Its protein is CASSPGTNEKLFF.

V usage is TRBV19 and J usage is TRBJ2-4; 11 bases fit TRBD2. Looked up from germline, CDR1 is LNHDA and CDR2 is SQIVND (reference sequence). The CDR3 contains 16 residues. V lost 5 bases, J lost 3 bases, and 6 bases stayed unmatched. The CDR3, as DNA: TGTGCCAGTAGTCTTAGCGGGGGGGAGGTCAAAAACATTCAGTACTTC. It is translated as CASSLSGGEVKNIQYF.

The gene calls are TRBV30 and TRBJ1-4; D is uncertain. The CDR3 contains 14 residues. Per germline, CDR1 GTSNPN and CDR2 SVGIG (reference sequence). V was clipped by 0 bases and J by 4 bases, with 9 bases between them. CDR3 bases: TGTGCCTGGAGTGTACGGGGAGTTAATGAAAAACTGTTTTTT. This encodes CAWSVRGVNEKLFF. Supplemented by reference TRBV30 and TRBJ1-4, the full variable domain reads SQTIHQWPATLVQPVGSPLSLECTVEGTSNPNLYWYRQAAGRGLQLLFYSVGIGQISSEVPQNLSASRPQDRQFILSSKKLLLSDSGFYLCAWSVRGVNEKLFFGSGTQLSVL.

In its sample, this clone was seen a few times. J is TRBJ1-1 and V is TRBV11-2; D unresolved. The V and J ends lost 3 bases and 4 bases respectively, with 12 bases between them. The CDR3 spans 14 residues. Per germline, CDR1 SGHAT and CDR2 FQNNGV. DNA of the CDR3: TGTGCCAGCAGCTTGAGCTTCTCGGGCACTGAAGCTTTCTTT. Translating gives CASSLSFSGTEAFF.

The rearrangement uses TRBV6-5 and TRBJ1-1; tentative D call: TRBD1 (6 bases). The length of the CDR3 is 14 residues. Germline-derived CDR1 and CDR2 are MNHEY and SVGAGI. Trimming cost V 8 bases and J 1 base, with 14 bases left between them. The CDR3 reads CASDKVRGNTEAFF. DNA for the CDR3: TGTGCCAGCGATAAGGTCAGGGGGAACACTGAAGCTTTCTTT.

CDR3 coding DNA: TGTGCCAGCGGAAGGGAACAGGGCAACACTGAAGCTTTCTTT. Protein: CASGREQGNTEAFF. V and J are TRBV2 and TRBJ1-1; TRBD1 might be the D (6 bases). V was pared by 8 bases and J by 2 bases, with 15 bases between. Germline CDR1 SNHLY, CDR2 FYNNEI. The CDR3 length is 14 residues.

The rearrangement links TRBV7-9 to TRBJ2-7; 7 nucleotides match TRBD2. V lost 5 bases and J lost 2; bases outside the gene matches: 6. Germline loops: CDR1 SEHNR, CDR2 FQNEAQ (reference sequence). The CDR3 is made up of 14 amino acids. Here the CDR3 reads CASSLEGGPYEQYF. Here the CDR3 DNA reads TGTGCCAGCAGCCTGGAGGGAGGGCCCTACGAGCAGTACTTC.

With regard to this clone: Other DNA sequences within the sample encode an identical CDR3. The chain recombines TRBV7-9 with TRBJ1-1; 7 nucleotides agree with TRBD1. The germline gives CDR1 SEHNR, CDR2 FQNEAQ (reference sequence). This CDR3 spans 14 amino acids. With V trimmed by 5 bases and J by 0 bases, 3 bases remained unmatched. CDR3 amino acids: CASSLGQLNTEAFF. The CDR3 nucleotides are TGTGCCAGCAGCCTGGGACAGCTGAACACTGAAGCTTTCTTT. The full variable domain, completed using reference TRBV7-9 and TRBJ1-1, is DTGVSQNPRHKITKRGQNVTFRCDPISEHNRLYWYRQTLGQGPEFLTYFQNEAQLEKSRLLSDRFSAERPKGSFSTLEIQRTEQGDSAMYLCASSLGQLNTEAFFGQGTRLTVV.

The V and J genes are TRBV3-1 (or the pseudogene TRBV3-2) and TRBJ1-5; 9 bases match TRBD1. The germline gives CDR1 LGHDT, CDR2 YNNKEL (reference sequence). The CDR3 length is 14 residues. The V gene end was trimmed by 6 bases and the J gene end by 6 bases; junction bases not matched to a gene: 6. The chain's CDR3 is CASSGDRAGQPQHF. The CDR3 bases are TGTGCCAGCAGTGGGGACAGGGCAGGTCAGCCCCAGCATTTT.

This chain links TRBV29-1 with TRBJ2-7, with a tentative D call TRBD2 (7 bases). Germline V lookup: CDR1 SQVTM, CDR2 ANQGSEA. V was trimmed by 1 base and J by 12 bases, leaving 13 bases between them. The CDR3 consists of 11 residues. The CDR3 region is CSVEGGGLRYF. The CDR3 nucleotides read TGCAGCGTTGAAGGGGGGGGCTTACGGTACTTC.